This paragraph reports one T cell receptor beta chain. This entry is derived from a study of blood T cell repertoires in COVID-19. The overall study: The United States, Italy and Spain were the sources of the acute and convalescent COVID-19 samples. In each case, the material was cDNA or gDNA derived from T cells, B-cell-depleted T cells, or PBMCs.

Original processing notes: Nucleated cell number was recorded as an estimate derived from reference gene primer amplification. Measured with immunoSEQ multiplex PCR; TCRdb has only the in-frame clones, and not every one. The V and J calls and clone size were taken over from that table, and D and trimming were inferred from the DNA. The sample lists roughly 99,000 clones, about 80% seen once, with around 4.4% in the top ten. Germline trimming cut 3 bases from V and 2 bases from J; bases unmatched to any gene: 7. This CDR3 has 15 residues. Germline CDR1 is MNHEY and CDR2 is SVGEGT. The TCR sequence derives from an older man with acute or convalescent COVID-19. Sequenced: peripheral blood. The V gene is TRBV6-2 or TRBV6-3, the J gene TRBJ2-7, with 7 bases matching TRBD1. CDR3 in amino acids: CASSYGQGVPYEQYF. The CDR3 bases are TGTGCCAGCAGTTATGGGCAGGGGGTACCCTACGAGCAGTACTTC.